This T cell receptor (beta chain) appears in the sequencing data of a study of CXCR3-negative and CXCR3-positive naive CD8 T cells. The study's findings and limits: With surface CD5 comparable between naive subsets, TCR strength was estimated using properties derived from the TRB CDR3. CXCR3 expression partially decreased after cryopreservation; most assays used fresh PBMCs.

Regarding this clonotype: Its antigen remains unknown.

Germline V gene lookup returns CDR1 SQVTM and CDR2 ANQGSEA. This CDR3 contains 20 residues. Within the CD8+ T cell compartment, naive cells were CD45RO-CCR7+CD27+CD95-. The TRB libraries of cDNA were built by UMI-labeled 5' RACE. TCRdb processed the 5' RACE reads again and assigns one entry to each CDR3 protein, with no DNA. The sample features 70,000 to 100,000 distinct CDR3 sequences, with 1.1% in its top ten. The V and J genes are TRBV29-1 and TRBJ1-2; TCRdb proposes TRBD1, but this gene call is untestable without DNA. This clonotype was sampled from a human donor in good health. Some clones in this sample may be carry-over from other donors' samples. Sequencing input: naive CXCR3- CD8+ T cells from blood. The sample's subset: CD45RO-CCR7+CD27+CD95- naive CD8+ T cells lacking CXCR3 (TNR3-). This CDR3 is CSVASDPVDRPWSSNYGYTF.